One sample yielded the 20 T cell receptor beta chains listed below, sequenced in a study of graft-versus-host responses after intestinal transplantation (dated by TCRdb to 2020 to 2023). Library preparation employed the immunoSEQ multiplex PCR assay. What TCRdb holds here is the immuneACCESS table cut down to in-frame rearrangements. Part of the clones is not present; checked against another copy, under half of the missing clones reflect an unresolved V gene, and the others are unexplained. In this sample the table shows 12,000 or so clones, 35% of which occur a single time. About 3.2% of the sample lies in the top ten. The time point label corresponds to: cells obtained before transplantation from donor or recipient. In mixed lymphocyte reactions, approximately 200,000 CFSE-labeled pre-transplant responders were plated with approximately 200,000 irradiated violet-dye-labeled stimulators and cultured for 5 to 6 days.

The source was alloreactive CD8+ T cells from a mixed lymphocyte reaction culture, collected before intestinal transplant. Per the publication, the cell subset or site label means: CFSE-low proliferating T cells sorted from approximately six-day pre-transplant mixed lymphocyte reaction (GvH or HvG direction). The receptors shown here come from a human patient who received an intestinal transplant.

The chain carries TRBV28 and TRBJ1-1; D gene ambiguous. Germline CDR1 is MDHEN and CDR2 is SYDVKM. V lost 8 bases and J lost 5, with 12 bases in between. The CDR3 spans 12 residues. The CDR3 region is CASAPGGTEAFF. Here the CDR3 DNA reads TGTGCCAGCGCACCCGGAGGGACTGAAGCTTTCTTT.

The chain is built from TRBV4-3 and TRBJ2-1; a weak D match, TRBD1 (6 bases). The V and J ends lost 1 base and 10 bases respectively, with 11 bases between them. This CDR3 is 13 amino acids long. Germline CDR1 LGHNA, CDR2 YSLEER. Here the CDR3 reads CASSQGTALEQFF. For the CDR3, the DNA is TGCGCCAGCAGCCAAGGGACAGCTCTAGAGCAGTTCTTC.

This clone is medium-sized by share. The V gene is TRBV19, the J gene TRBJ2-1; TRBD2 is a possible D gene (6 bases). This CDR3 spans 16 amino acids. The V and J ends lost 1 base and 2 bases respectively, with 12 bases between them. Looked up from germline, CDR1 is LNHDA and CDR2 is SQIVND (reference sequence). The CDR3 nucleotides are TGTGCCAGTAGTATAGCCCCGGGACTTACCTACAATGAGCAGTTCTTC. Protein product: CASSIAPGLTYNEQFF. The full variable domain, with the rest looked up from reference TRBV19 and TRBJ2-1, is DGGITQSPKYLFRKEGQNVTLSCEQNLNHDAMYWYRQDPGQGLRLIYYSQIVNDFQKGDIAEGYSVSREKKESFPLTVTSAQKNPTAFYLCASSIAPGLTYNEQFFGPGTRLTVL.

This sequence joins TRBV27 and TRBJ1-1; no reliable D call. The CDR3 consists of 15 residues. Between the trimmed V and J ends, which lost 2 bases and 5 bases, there was a span of 15 bases. Germline V gene data show CDR1 as MNHEY and CDR2 as SMNVEV (reference sequence). The CDR3 nucleotides are TGTGCCAGCAGTTTAACTCCCACCTGGGGTACTGAAGCTTTCTTT. Protein: CASSLTPTWGTEAFF.

The J gene is TRBJ2-1, the V gene TRBV5-1; the match to TRBD2 covers 7 bases. The CDR3 extends over 15 amino acids. Trimming cost V 1 base and J 7 bases; bases outside gene matches: 8. Germline V lookup: CDR1 SGHRS, CDR2 YFSETQ. This CDR3 is CASSLTGGPRNEQFF. As DNA, the CDR3 is TGCGCCAGCAGCTTGACGGGAGGTCCTCGGAATGAGCAGTTCTTC. The full variable domain, its missing parts supplied by reference TRBV5-1 and TRBJ2-1, is KAGVTQTPRYLIKTRGQQVTLSCSPISGHRSVSWYQQTPGQGLQFLFEYFSETQRNKGNFPGRFSGRQFSNSRSEMNVSTLELGDSALYLCASSLTGGPRNEQFFGPGTRLTVL.

The chain uses TRBV2 and TRBJ2-5; D not resolved. The germline V gene has CDR1 SNHLY and CDR2 FYNNEI. This CDR3 is built from 13 residues. V was cut by 2 bases and J by 3 bases, with 7 bases left in between. The CDR3 DNA reads as TGTGCCAGCAGTGAATGGGTAGAAGAGACCCAGTACTTC. Its protein product is CASSEWVEETQYF. The full variable domain, its missing parts supplied by reference TRBV2 and TRBJ2-5, is EPEVTQTPSHQVTQMGQEVILRCVPISNHLYFYWYRQILGQKVEFLVSFYNNEISEKSEIFDDQFSVERPDGSNFTLKIRSTKLEDSAMYFCASSEWVEETQYFGPGTRLLVL.

J is TRBJ2-5 and V is TRBV19, with TRBD1 as a possible D gene (6 bases). The CDR3 has 15 residues. Trimming took off 3 bases at V and 2 bases at J, with 13 bases between the two ends. Looked up from germline, CDR1 is LNHDA and CDR2 is SQIVND (reference sequence). The CDR3 sequence is CASSILGGQQETQYF. The CDR3 DNA follows: TGTGCCAGTAGTATCCTAGGCGGACAGCAAGAGACCCAGTACTTC.

This clone was seen more than once but under ten times. The chain uses TRBV7-7 and TRBJ2-7; 8 bases are shared with TRBD1. J was trimmed by 2 bases and V by 1 base; bases with no gene match: 1. The CDR3 sequence is 14 residues long. Germline-derived CDR1 and CDR2 are SSHAT and FNYEAQ (reference sequence). This CDR3 is CASSLGTGTYEQYF. The CDR3 region has the DNA TGTGCCAGCAGCTTAGGGACAGGGACCTACGAGCAGTACTTC.

This chain connects TRBV7-3 to TRBJ2-3; unclear D gene. CDR1 and CDR2 (germline): SGHTA, FQGTGA. V was shortened by 1 base and J by 4 bases, with 6 bases between the two germline ends. The CDR3 runs to 13 residues. CDR3 nucleotide sequence: TGTGCCAGCAGCTTAATGGGCCCAGATACGCAGTATTTT. The encoded protein is CASSLMGPDTQYF.

The chain recombines TRBV9 with TRBJ2-1, with 10 bases lining up with TRBD2. The CDR3 is 16 amino acids. J lost 2 bases, V lost 0 bases, and 2 bases had no gene match. From germline, CDR1 is SGDLS and CDR2 YYNGEE. CDR3 nucleotides: TGTGCCAGCAGCGTAGCTCTAGCGGGAGCCTACAATGAGCAGTTCTTC. It encodes CASSVALAGAYNEQFF.

The chain uses TRBV19 and TRBJ1-2; maybe TRBD1 (6 bases). Trimming pared 5 bases from V and 4 bases from J, leaving 17 bases between. The V gene's germline CDR1 is LNHDA and CDR2 SQIVND (reference sequence). The CDR3 loop spans 15 amino acids. CDR3 sequence: CASSPHPGTLYGYTF. The CDR3 DNA reads TGTGCCAGTAGTCCCCATCCCGGGACACTCTATGGCTACACCTTC.

The chain recombines TRBV29-1 with TRBJ2-5; 14 bases line up with TRBD2. This CDR3 has 21 residues. Losses at the gene ends were 3 bases for V and 3 bases for J; bases not matched to a gene: 21. From germline, CDR1 is SQVTM and CDR2 ANQGSEA. CDR3: CSVEGDRGLLGLAGVEETQYF. The CDR3 region has the DNA TGCAGCGTTGAGGGGGACAGGGGGCTGTTGGGACTAGCGGGAGTAGAAGAGACCCAGTACTTC.

The chain is built from TRBV27 and TRBJ2-1, with D unclear. The CDR3 spans 13 residues. Trimming pared 2 bases from V and 5 bases from J, leaving 7 bases between. Germline CDR1 and CDR2: MNHEY and SMNVEV (reference sequence). The chain's CDR3 is CASSLTQHNEQFF. DNA for the CDR3: TGTGCCAGCAGTTTAACCCAACACAATGAGCAGTTCTTC.

This clone was found a few times. The chain has TRBV5-1 and TRBJ2-7; no clear D. Germline loops: CDR1 SGHRS, CDR2 YFSETQ. The CDR3 is 11 residues long. The V and J ends lost 0 bases and 3 bases respectively, with 1 base between them. The CDR3: CASSLDYEQYF. The DNA for the CDR3 is TGCGCCAGCAGCTTGGACTACGAGCAGTACTTC.

This chain links TRBV4-3 with TRBJ2-3; no firm D call. V gave up 9 bases and J gave up 4 bases, with 20 bases separating them. This CDR3 spans 15 amino acids. From germline, CDR1 is LGHNA and CDR2 YSLEER. The CDR3 region is CASTLGPQLPDTQYF. The CDR3 region has the DNA TGCGCCAGTACGCTCGGGCCCCAACTCCCAGATACGCAGTATTTT.

This clone is classed as medium-sized. V is TRBV4-1 and J is TRBJ2-7; D remains ambiguous. Germline assignment: CDR1 MGHRA and CDR2 YSYEKL. The CDR3 consists of 13 residues. The V and J ends lost 0 bases and 0 bases respectively, with 3 bases between them. CDR3 DNA sequence: TGCGCCAGCAGCCAAGAAGTCTCCTACGAGCAGTACTTC. Encoded protein: CASSQEVSYEQYF.

Only a few counts were recorded for this clone. V is TRBV6-1 and J is TRBJ1-2; 8 bases fit TRBD1. CDR1 is MNHNS and CDR2 is SASEGT in the germline V gene. The CDR3 covers 11 residues. The CDR3 loop reads CGAGTGYGYTF. CDR3 nucleotide sequence: TGTGGGGCCGGGACAGGCTATGGCTACACCTTC.

This chain connects TRBV5-1 to TRBJ2-1, with 11 bases aligning to TRBD2. J was trimmed by 5 bases and V by 7 bases; bases with no gene match: 5. The CDR3 has 14 residues. Germline V gene sequence: CDR1 SGHRS, CDR2 YFSETQ. This CDR3 is CASARLAGHNEQFF. CDR3 nucleotide sequence: TGCGCCAGCGCCAGACTAGCGGGACACAATGAGCAGTTCTTC.

The chain carries TRBV5-6 and TRBJ2-7; the D call may be TRBD1 or TRBD2 (6 bases each). The CDR3 is 15 amino acids. Per germline, CDR1 SGHDT and CDR2 YYEEEE. Trimming left V 7 bases short and J 0 bases short, with 17 bases between. The CDR3 spells CASWGAGESSYEQYF. Here the CDR3 DNA reads TGTGCCAGCTGGGGGGCCGGGGAGAGCTCCTACGAGCAGTACTTC.

In DNA form, the CDR3 reads TGTGCCAGCAGCGCGACGAATACAGATACGCAGTATTTT. Amino acid sequence: CASSATNTDTQYF. The genes are TRBV7-3 and TRBJ2-3; D call uncertain. V lost 5 bases, J lost 3 bases, and 9 bases lay in between. CDR3 length: 13 amino acids. Germline loops: CDR1 SGHTA, CDR2 FQGTGA. Complete variable domain (other parts from reference TRBV7-3 and TRBJ2-3): GAGVSQTPSNKVTEKGKYVELRCDPISGHTALYWYRQSLGQGPEFLIYFQGTGAADDSGLPNDRFFAVRPEGSVSTLKIQRTERGDSAVYLCASSATNTDTQYFGPGTRLTVL.